This T cell receptor (beta chain) appears in the sequencing data of a study of identifying expanded T cells in peripheral blood. Findings and caveats of the study: Variance in clone template counts between approximately two-week samples significantly increased with total template count across all healthy donors. Differentially abundant clones: about 1.2 between replicates, 16.4 at around 14 days, 18 to 20 at four.

No infections or other immune events were documented during collection. CDR1 is ENHRY, CDR2 SYGVKD, per germline. V dropped 5 bases and J dropped 0 bases, with 24 bases sitting between them. The CDR3 contains 19 residues. About this clone itself: Its specificity is not known.

Measured with immunoSEQ multiplex PCR; TCRdb has only the in-frame clones, and not every one. The profile shows about 91,000 clones, around 88% of them singletons. Sequences were obtained from blood. This sequence originates from a person aged 18 to 75 in good health. This chain uses TRBV10-3 with TRBJ2-3; D possibly matches TRBD1 or TRBD2 (8 bases each). This chain's CDR3 is CAISRTGNQRELSTDTQYF. CDR3 nucleotides: TGTGCCATCAGTCGGACAGGGAACCAGCGGGAGTTAAGCACAGATACGCAGTATTTT.